The source of this TCR beta chain is a study of cytomegalovirus exposure and HLA in healthy donors. Study results and caveats: Specific recognition of CMV antigens was confirmed in vitro for three chains (all CMV-associated). A link between a missense DCLRE1C variant and TCR beta V- and J-gene trimming emerged from a later analysis.

This CDR3 spans 16 amino acids. Germline V CDR1 and CDR2: SGHVS, FNYEAQ. After removal of 1 base from V and 2 bases from J, the junction contained 5 bases not matched to a gene. In the PCR, 60 Vbeta and 13 Jbeta primers were used. Method: immunoSEQ multiplex PCR; TCRdb's copy keeps in-frame clones and lacks some. The sample lists a few hundred thousand clones, less than 85% occurring once. This clone came up a few times. What it recognizes is unknown. What was sequenced was PBMCs. The TCR originated in a girl aged 2 to 9 in good health and CMV-seronegative. The V gene is TRBV7-6, the J gene TRBJ2-7, with 10 nucleotides matching TRBD1. The CDR3 protein is CASSLDDGTGAYEQYF. CDR3 sequence (DNA): TGTGCCAGCAGCTTAGATGACGGGACAGGGGCCTACGAGCAGTACTTC. Complete variable domain (other parts from reference TRBV7-6 and TRBJ2-7): GAGVSQSPRYKVTKRGQDVALRCDPISGHVSLYWYRQALGQGPEFLTYFNYEAQQDKSGLPNDRFSAERPEGSISTLTIQRTEQRDSAMYRCASSLDDGTGAYEQYFGPGTRLTVT.